Sequencing of this TCR beta chain was carried out in a study of identical twins. The study, taken as a whole, reports: Among monozygotic twins, out-of-frame TCR alpha sharing exceeded what models predicted. Twin-shared out-of-frame alpha sequences showed excess low generation probability. Insertions were reduced in abundant cord blood beta clonotypes but not in memory repertoires.

All donors comprised healthy Caucasians. The sample holds many counts of this clonotype. What it binds is unknown. One entry per CDR3 protein results from TCRdb running MiXCR on the 5' RACE reads. Here the sample spans approximately 700,000 distinct CDR3 sequences, approximately 6.1% being singletons. The TCR sequence derives from a man between 18 and 35 years old in good health. Material for sequencing was naive T cells sorted from blood.

The CDR3 loop reads CASSSELPTMNTEAFF. The CDR3 bases are TGTGCCAGCAGTTCTGAGCTCCCCACCATGAACACTGAAGCTTTCTTT. The V call is TRBV12-3 or TRBV12-4, the J call TRBJ1-1; D uncertain. Trimming stripped 4 bases from V and 0 bases from J, with 15 bases between. The CDR3 is 16 residues long.